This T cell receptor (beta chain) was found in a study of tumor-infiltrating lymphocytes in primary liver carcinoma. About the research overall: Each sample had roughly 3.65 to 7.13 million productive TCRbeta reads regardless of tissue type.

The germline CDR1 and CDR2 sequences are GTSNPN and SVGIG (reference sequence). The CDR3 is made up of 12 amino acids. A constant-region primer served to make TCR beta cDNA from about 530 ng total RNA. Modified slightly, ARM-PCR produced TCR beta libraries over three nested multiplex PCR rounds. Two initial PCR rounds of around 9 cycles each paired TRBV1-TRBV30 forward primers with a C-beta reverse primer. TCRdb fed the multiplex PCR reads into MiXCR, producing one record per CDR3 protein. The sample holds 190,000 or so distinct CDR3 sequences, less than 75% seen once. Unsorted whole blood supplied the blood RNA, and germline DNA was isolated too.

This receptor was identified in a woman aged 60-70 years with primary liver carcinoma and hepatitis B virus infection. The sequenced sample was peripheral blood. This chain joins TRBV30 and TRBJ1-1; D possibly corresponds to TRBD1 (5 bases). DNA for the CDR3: TGTGTCCGGTCCCAGGGACGGGCTGAAGCTTTCTTT. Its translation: CVRSQGRAEAFF.